This record covers a single T cell receptor (beta chain). Antigen: not known. Adult donors, all healthy and HIV-negative, had no recent acute infections or vaccinations. These data belong to a study of shared clonotypes between healthy human individuals. As for the study in general: The cohort had a couple of women and a few men, ages 18 to 49. Overall study findings and caveats: The authors sampled blood alone, and tissue repertoires likely differ.

Genomic DNA of each subset was evenly split across several immunoSEQ plates. The repertoire was sequenced with immunoSEQ multiplex PCR; TCRdb's copy has only in-frame clones and lacks some. The data contain 450,000 to 500,000 clones, over 60% of them seen just once; the ten biggest clones take up about an eighth. The CDR3 length is 17 residues. V lost 7 bases and J lost 0, with 22 bases in between. Germline V gives CDR1 SGHRS, CDR2 YFSETQ. The TCR was taken from a woman aged 40 to 55 in good health. Some clones in this sample may be carry-over from other donors' samples. Sequencing was done on a sample of PBMCs. The rearrangement joins TRBV5-1 to TRBJ1-2, with unresolved D. Here the CDR3 DNA reads TGCGCCAGCCGGACTCCGAGTGATGCGCGGTCTAACTATGGCTACACCTTC. Its translation: CASRTPSDARSNYGYTF.